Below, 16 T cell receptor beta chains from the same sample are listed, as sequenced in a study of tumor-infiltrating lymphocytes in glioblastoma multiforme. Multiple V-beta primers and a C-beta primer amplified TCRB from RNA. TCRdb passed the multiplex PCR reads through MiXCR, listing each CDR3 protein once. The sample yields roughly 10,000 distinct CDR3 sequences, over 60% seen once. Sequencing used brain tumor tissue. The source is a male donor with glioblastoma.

Here the CDR3 reads CASSYLAGPAPGELFF. The DNA for the CDR3 is TGTGCCAGCAGTTACTTAGCGGGTCCCGCACCCGGGGAGCTGTTTTTT. This chain uses TRBV12-3 or TRBV12-4 with TRBJ2-2; 7 bases line up with TRBD2. V lost 4 bases and J lost 6; bases outside the gene matches: 11. The CDR3 is 16 residues long.

CDR3 sequence (DNA): TGTGCCAGCAGTTACCAACTAGAGACAGATACGCAGTATTTT. It translates to CASSYQLETDTQYF. The chain recombines TRBV6-6 with TRBJ2-3, with D tentatively TRBD2 (5 bases). V gave up 2 bases and J gave up 3 bases, with 9 bases separating them. The CDR3 covers 14 residues. The germline V gene has CDR1 MNHNY and CDR2 SVGAGI (reference sequence).

The CDR3 region is CAWSVCEFVQFF. The DNA for the CDR3 is TGTGCCTGGAGTGTATGTGAATTTGTGCAGTTCTTC. The chain has TRBV30 and TRBJ2-1; D call uncertain. The germline V gene has CDR1 GTSNPN and CDR2 SVGIG (reference sequence). This CDR3 is 12 amino acids long. Trimming cost V 0 bases and J 12 bases, with 12 bases left between them.

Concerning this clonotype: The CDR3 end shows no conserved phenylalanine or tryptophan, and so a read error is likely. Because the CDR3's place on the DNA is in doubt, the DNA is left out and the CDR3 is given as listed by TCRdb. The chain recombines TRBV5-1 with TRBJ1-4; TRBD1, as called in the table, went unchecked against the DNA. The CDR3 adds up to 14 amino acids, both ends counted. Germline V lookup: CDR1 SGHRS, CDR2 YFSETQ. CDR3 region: CASSPDSTNEKLFS.

In DNA, the CDR3 is TGCAGCGTTGTCCTAGCGGGAGCGTCCTACTGTGAGCAGTTCTTC. Its translation: CSVVLAGASYCEQFF. The chain links TRBV29-1 to TRBJ2-1, with 10 bases matching TRBD2. Losses at the gene ends were 4 bases for V and 9 bases for J; bases not matched to a gene: 12. From germline, CDR1 is SQVTM and CDR2 ANQGSEA. CDR3 length: 15 residues.

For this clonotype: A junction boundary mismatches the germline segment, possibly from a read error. CDR3 amino acids: CVSSLALRQSSYNEQFF. The CDR3, as DNA: TGTGTCAGCAGCTTAGCCCTTCGGCAAAGCTCCTACAATGAGCAGTTCTTC. The chain is built from TRBV11-2 and TRBJ2-1; D gene ambiguous. The CDR3 consists of 17 residues. The germline V gene encodes CDR1 SGHAT and CDR2 FQNNGV.

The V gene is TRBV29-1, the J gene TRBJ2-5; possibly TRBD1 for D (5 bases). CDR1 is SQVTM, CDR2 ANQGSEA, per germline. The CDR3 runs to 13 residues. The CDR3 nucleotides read TGCACCGCCCGTGGGGCACGGGCAGAGACCCAGTACTTC. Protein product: CTARGARAETQYF.

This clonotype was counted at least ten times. Written as DNA, the CDR3 is TGTGCCAGCCTCGGAGGGAGTAATGAAAAACTGTTTTTT. Protein sequence: CASLGGSNEKLFF. V gene TRBV28 combines with J gene TRBJ1-4; D uncertain. The CDR3 runs to 13 residues. Germline V lookup: CDR1 MDHEN, CDR2 SYDVKM. Trimming shortened V by 8 bases and J by 4 bases, and 11 bases separated the two germline ends.

For the CDR3, the DNA is TGCAATGCTAGAGATGGGACTTCGGAGGGTTACGAGCAGTACGTC. Protein sequence: CNARDGTSEGYEQYV. The rearrangement links TRBV20-1 to TRBJ2-7; tentatively, D is TRBD2 (6 bases). Germline CDR1 is DFQATT and CDR2 is SNEGSKA (reference sequence). The CDR3 length is 15 residues.

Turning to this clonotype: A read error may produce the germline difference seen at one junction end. CDR3 in DNA: TGTGCCAGCAGCTACTCGATTTTGTTATGGGAGCAGTACTTC. Protein product: CASSYSILLWEQYF. This chain links TRBV6-5 with TRBJ2-7; unclear D gene. CDR3 length: 14 residues. The germline gives CDR1 MNHEY, CDR2 SVGAGI.

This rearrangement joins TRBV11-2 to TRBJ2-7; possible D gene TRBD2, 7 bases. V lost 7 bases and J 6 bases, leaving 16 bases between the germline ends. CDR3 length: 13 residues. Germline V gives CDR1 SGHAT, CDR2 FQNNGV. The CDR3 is CASMKIRGAEQYF. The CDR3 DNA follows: TGTGCCAGCATGAAAATTCGGGGGGCCGAGCAGTACTTC.

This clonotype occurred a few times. CDR3 sequence (DNA): TGTGCCAGCAGCTTCGGACCCGGGGGTGATACGCAGTATTTT. It is translated as CASSFGPGGDTQYF. The chain uses TRBV11-2 and TRBJ2-3, with a possible D match to TRBD2 (6 bases). With 3 bases removed from V and 6 bases from J, the gap between germline ends came to 13 bases. Per germline, CDR1 SGHAT and CDR2 FQNNGV. The CDR3 contains 14 residues.

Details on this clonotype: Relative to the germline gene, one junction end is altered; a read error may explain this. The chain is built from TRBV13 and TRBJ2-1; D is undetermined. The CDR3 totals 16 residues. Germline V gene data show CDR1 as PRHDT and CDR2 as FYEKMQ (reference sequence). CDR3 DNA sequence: TGTGCCAGCAACTTAGATGGGGTGGGGTCCTACAATGAGCAGTTCTTC. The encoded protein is CASNLDGVGSYNEQFF.

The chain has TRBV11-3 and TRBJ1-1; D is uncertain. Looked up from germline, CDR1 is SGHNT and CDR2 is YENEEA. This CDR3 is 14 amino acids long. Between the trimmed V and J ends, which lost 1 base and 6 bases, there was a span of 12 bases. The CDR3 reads CASSLGSPNAEAFF. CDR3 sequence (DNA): TGTGCCAGCAGCTTAGGTTCCCCAAACGCTGAAGCTTTCTTT.

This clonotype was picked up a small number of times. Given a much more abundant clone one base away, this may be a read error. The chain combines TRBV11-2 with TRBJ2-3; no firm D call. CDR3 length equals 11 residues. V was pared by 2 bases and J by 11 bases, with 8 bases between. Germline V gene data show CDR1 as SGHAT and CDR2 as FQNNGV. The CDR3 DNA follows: TGTGCCAGCAGCTTAACGGGTATGCAGTATTTT. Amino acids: CASSLTGMQYF.

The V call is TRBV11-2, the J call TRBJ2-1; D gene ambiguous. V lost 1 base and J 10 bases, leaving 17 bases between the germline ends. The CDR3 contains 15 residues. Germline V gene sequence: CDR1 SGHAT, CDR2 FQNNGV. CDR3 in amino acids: CASSLAGSSCNEQFF. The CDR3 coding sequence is TGTGCCAGCAGCTTAGCGGGCAGCTCCTGCAACGAGCAGTTCTTC.